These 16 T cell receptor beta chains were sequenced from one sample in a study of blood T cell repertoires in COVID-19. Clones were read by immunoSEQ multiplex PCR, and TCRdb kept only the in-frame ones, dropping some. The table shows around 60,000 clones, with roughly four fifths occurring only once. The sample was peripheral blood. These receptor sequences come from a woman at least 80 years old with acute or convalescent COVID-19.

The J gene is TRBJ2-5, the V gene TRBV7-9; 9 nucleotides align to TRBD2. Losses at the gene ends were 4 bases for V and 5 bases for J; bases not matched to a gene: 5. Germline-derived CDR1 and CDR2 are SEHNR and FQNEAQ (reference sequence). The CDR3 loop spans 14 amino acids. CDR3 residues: CASSWRGGRETQYF. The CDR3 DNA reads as TGTGCCAGCAGCTGGCGGGGGGGCAGGGAGACCCAGTACTTC.

The CDR3 DNA reads as TGCAGTGCTAGTCTGACTAGCGGGAGTTTCAATGAGCAGTTCTTC. This translates into CSASLTSGSFNEQFF. This sequence joins TRBV20-1 and TRBJ2-1; 12 nucleotides match TRBD2. This CDR3 has 15 amino acids. The junction had 6 bases not matched to a gene; V was cut back by 3 bases and J by 6 bases. In germline, CDR1 is DFQATT, CDR2 SNEGSKA (reference sequence).

The CDR3 DNA reads TGTGCCAGCAGCTTAGGGACAGGGTCCGAAAAACTGTTTTTT. Translating gives CASSLGTGSEKLFF. The chain recombines TRBV11-2 with TRBJ1-4, with TRBD1 identical over 8 bases. Germline values: CDR1 SGHAT, CDR2 FQNNGV. With 1 base clipped from V and 8 bases from J, the junction kept 3 bases outside the gene matches. CDR3 length equals 14 residues. The full variable domain, in which reference TRBV11-2 and TRBJ1-4 provide the parts outside the CDR3, is EAGVAQSPRYKIIEKRQSVAFWCNPISGHATLYWYQQILGQGPKLLIQFQNNGVVDDSQLPKDRFSAERLKGVDSTLKIQPAKLEDSAVYLCASSLGTGSEKLFFGSGTQLSVL.

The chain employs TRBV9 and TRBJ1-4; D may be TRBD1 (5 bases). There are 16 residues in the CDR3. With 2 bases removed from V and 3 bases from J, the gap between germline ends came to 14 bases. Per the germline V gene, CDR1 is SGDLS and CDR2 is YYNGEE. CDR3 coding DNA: TGTGCCAGCAGCGTGGGGGGAGGGTCGGCTAATGAAAAACTGTTTTTT. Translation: CASSVGGGSANEKLFF. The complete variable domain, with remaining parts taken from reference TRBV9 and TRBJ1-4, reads DSGVTQTPKHLITATGQRVTLRCSPRSGDLSVYWYQQSLDQGLQFLIQYYNGEERAKGNILERFSAQQFPDLHSELNLSSLELGDSALYFCASSVGGGSANEKLFFGSGTQLSVL.

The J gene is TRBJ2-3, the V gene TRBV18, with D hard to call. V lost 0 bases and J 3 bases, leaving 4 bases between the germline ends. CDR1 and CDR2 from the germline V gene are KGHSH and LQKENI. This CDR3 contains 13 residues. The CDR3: CASSPPETDTQYF. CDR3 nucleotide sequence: TGTGCCAGCTCACCACCGGAGACAGATACGCAGTATTTT.

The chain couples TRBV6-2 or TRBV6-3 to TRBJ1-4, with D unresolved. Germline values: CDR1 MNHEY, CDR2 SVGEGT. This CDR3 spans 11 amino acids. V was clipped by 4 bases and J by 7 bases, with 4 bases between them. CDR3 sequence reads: CASSSFEKLFF. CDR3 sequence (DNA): TGTGCCAGCAGTTCCTTTGAAAAACTGTTTTTT.

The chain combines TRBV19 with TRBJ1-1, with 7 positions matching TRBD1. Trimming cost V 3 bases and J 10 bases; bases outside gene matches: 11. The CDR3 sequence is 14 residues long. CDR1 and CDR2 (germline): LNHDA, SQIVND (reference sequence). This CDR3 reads CASSIQGDVGRAFF. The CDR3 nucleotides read TGTGCCAGTAGTATCCAGGGGGACGTCGGTCGAGCTTTCTTT.

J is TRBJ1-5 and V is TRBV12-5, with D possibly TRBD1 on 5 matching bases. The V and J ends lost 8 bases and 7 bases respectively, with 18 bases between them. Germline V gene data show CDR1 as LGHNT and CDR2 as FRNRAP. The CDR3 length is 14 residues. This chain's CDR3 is CASTPPGIGQPQHF. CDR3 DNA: TGTGCTAGTACCCCCCCAGGGATCGGGCAGCCCCAGCATTTT.

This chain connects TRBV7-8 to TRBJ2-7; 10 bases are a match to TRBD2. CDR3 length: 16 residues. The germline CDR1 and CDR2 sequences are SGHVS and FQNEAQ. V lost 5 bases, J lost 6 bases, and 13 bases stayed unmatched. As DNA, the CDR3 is TGTGCCAGCAGCGTCACTAGCGGGGAGCTTGGGGCCGAGCAGTACTTC. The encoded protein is CASSVTSGELGAEQYF. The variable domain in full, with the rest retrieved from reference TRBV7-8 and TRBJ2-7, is GAGVSQSPRYKVAKRGQDVALRCDPISGHVSLFWYQQALGQGPEFLTYFQNEAQLDKSGLPSDRFFAERPEGSVSTLKIQRTQQEDSAVYLCASSVTSGELGAEQYFGPGTRLTVT.

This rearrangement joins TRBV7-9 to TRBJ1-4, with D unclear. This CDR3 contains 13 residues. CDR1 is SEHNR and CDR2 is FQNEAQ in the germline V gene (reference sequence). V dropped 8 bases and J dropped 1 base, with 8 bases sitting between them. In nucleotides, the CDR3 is TGTGCCAGCTGCAGGATAACTAATGAAAAACTGTTTTTT. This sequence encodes CASCRITNEKLFF.

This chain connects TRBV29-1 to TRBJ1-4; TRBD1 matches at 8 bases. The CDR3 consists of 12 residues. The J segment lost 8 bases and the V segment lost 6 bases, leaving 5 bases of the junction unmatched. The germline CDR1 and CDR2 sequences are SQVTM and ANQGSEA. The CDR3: CSVGQDREKLFF. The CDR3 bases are TGCAGCGTGGGACAGGACCGAGAAAAACTGTTTTTT.

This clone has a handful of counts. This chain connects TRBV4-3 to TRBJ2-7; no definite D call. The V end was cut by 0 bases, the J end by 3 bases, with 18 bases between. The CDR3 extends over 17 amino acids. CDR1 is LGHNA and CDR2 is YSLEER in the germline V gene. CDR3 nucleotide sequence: TGCGCCAGCAGCCAAGATTCTGATTTGGATTCAGGCTACGAGCAGTACTTC. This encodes CASSQDSDLDSGYEQYF.

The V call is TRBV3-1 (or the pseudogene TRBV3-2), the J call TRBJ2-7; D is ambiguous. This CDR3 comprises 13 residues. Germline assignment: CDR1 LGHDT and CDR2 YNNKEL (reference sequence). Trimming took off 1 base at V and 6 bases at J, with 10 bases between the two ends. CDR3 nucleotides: TGTGCCAGCAGCCAAGTGACAACCCTCGAGCAGTACTTC. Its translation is CASSQVTTLEQYF.

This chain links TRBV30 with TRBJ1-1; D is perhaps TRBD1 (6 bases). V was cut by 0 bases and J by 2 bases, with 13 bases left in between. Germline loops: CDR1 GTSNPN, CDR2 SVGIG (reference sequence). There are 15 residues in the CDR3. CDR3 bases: TGTGCCTGGAGTGTAGCGGGGGCGGGAAACACTGAAGCTTTCTTT. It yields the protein CAWSVAGAGNTEAFF.

Here the CDR3 DNA reads TGTGCCAGCAGTCAACAGGGAAGGAGGGCTTTCTTT. This encodes CASSQQGRRAFF. This chain uses TRBV28 with TRBJ1-1; a possible D gene is TRBD1 (6 bases). Germline V gene data show CDR1 as MDHEN and CDR2 as SYDVKM. The CDR3 loop spans 12 amino acids. V shed 5 bases and J shed 11 bases, with 15 bases lying between them.

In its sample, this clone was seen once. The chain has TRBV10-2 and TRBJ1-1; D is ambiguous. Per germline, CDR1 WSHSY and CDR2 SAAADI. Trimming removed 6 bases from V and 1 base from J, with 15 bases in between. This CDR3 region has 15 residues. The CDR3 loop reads CASRKRWERNTEAFF. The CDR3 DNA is TGCGCCAGCAGGAAGCGTTGGGAGAGGAACACTGAAGCTTTCTTT.